This record concerns one T cell receptor beta chain sequence. Its antigen specificity is not known. One base away there is no much larger clone; base qualities are not given. Reading from cysteine to phenylalanine, the CDR3 counts 13 amino acids. Only the CDR3 portion is preserved as DNA: 39 bases, with reading frame beginning at the first base. Trimming takes 10 bases off V and 5 bases off J; junction bases not matched to a gene: 5. Via the germline V gene, CDR1 is MDHEN and CDR2 SYDVKM. The sample comes from a study of glioma-infiltrating T cells after dendritic cell vaccination listed by TCRdb under 2016. Background for the entire study: A cohort of approximately 15 glioblastoma patients from Phase I and II dendritic cell vaccination trials was included, of whom 9 were newly diagnosed and 6 had recurrent disease. The vaccine was prepared from monocyte-derived dendritic cells that were cultured for roughly seven days with IL-4 and GM-CSF and then pulsed overnight with autologous tumor lysate. In glioblastoma patients vaccinated with dendritic cells, deep sequencing of TCR beta CDR3 regions served to measure tumor-infiltrating lymphocyte content and to compare repertoires between tumor and blood. TCR sequencing metrics, including TIL content and tumor-blood repertoire overlap, were correlated with survival after dendritic cell vaccination. Patients received three intradermal dendritic cell vaccine injections at biweekly intervals in the arm below the axilla. Autologous tumor lysate-pulsed dendritic cell vaccination was administered to the patients between about 2002 and 2013.

General findings and caveats noted by the study authors: The three-group TCR overlap response model was described as speculative and requiring prospective validation. The cohort was small and heterogeneous, with few patients having full blood and tumor sets and even fewer initial-recurrent tumor pairs. No direct relationship between TCR clonality and survival was found, suggesting a diverse polyclonal response may matter. After dendritic cell vaccination, a higher estimated pretreatment TIL content predicted longer time to progression and longer overall survival.

The time point label on this specimen signifies: after dendritic cell vaccination, including at tumor progression/relapse. Patients were selected for having adequate residual fresh-frozen tumor tissue and more than two years of available survival data. None of the glioblastoma patients carried an isocitrate dehydrogenase mutation, although molecular status otherwise varied. PBMC were collected before vaccination, two weeks after the third vaccination, and at tumor progression when it occurred. Genomic DNA was extracted with the Qiagen DNeasy Blood extraction Kit. TCRB CDR3 regions were amplified from about 2 ug genomic DNA, or all available DNA if less, using the immunoSEQ assay. The multiplex PCR relied on 60 forward primers for TCR V beta segments and 13 reverse primers for J beta segments. To estimate the number of reads per starting template, synthetic control templates were added to each sample at limiting dilution. The Illumina HiSeq System generated 87 bp sequencing reads. As for the authors' bioinformatics: PCR and sequencing errors were removed by merging closely related sequences with a nearest neighbor algorithm. TCR overlap was measured as the percentage of unique tumor TCR beta sequences that were also present in the peripheral blood of the same patient. As stored in TCRdb, this immuneACCESS dataset retains in-frame rearrangements with V and J assigned. A fraction of the clones does not appear; measured against another copy, unresolved V genes explain less than half of the discrepancy, and the remainder lacks a known reason. Clonal size and the V and J genes are those of that table, whereas D and trimming came from the DNA. In all, the sample holds around 87,000 clones, and roughly 87% of those were seen once. The ten largest make up under 8% of the sample.

The origin of this receptor is a human donor with glioblastoma. The sequence is built from TRBV28 and TRBJ1-5, and 10 junction bases match TRBD1. The sample consisted of blood, taken after dendritic cell vaccination. The nucleotides are TGTGCCACCGTGACAGGGGGCTATCAGCCCCAGCATTTT. It specifies CATVTGGYQPQHF.